These 28 T cell receptor beta chains were all obtained from the same sample, sequenced in a study of T cell responses to AZD1222 COVID-19 vaccine. Some clones are missing from TCRdb's copy, which holds only in-frame ones; the method was immunoSEQ multiplex PCR. The data contain about 120,000 clones, approximately 90% of them singletons. Sequences were derived from peripheral blood, sampled 28 days after the second AZD1222 dose. All receptors derive from an adult who received the AZD1222 COVID-19 vaccine.

This chain connects TRBV5-6 to TRBJ2-2, with TRBD2 identical over 8 bases. Germline loops: CDR1 SGHDT, CDR2 YYEEEE. The CDR3 is made up of 16 amino acids. V lost 4 bases to trimming and J lost 3 bases; unmatched junction nucleotides: 8. The CDR3 coding sequence is TGTGCCAGCAGCCTGTATAAGCGGGAGTACACCGGGGAGCTGTTTTTT. Protein product: CASSLYKREYTGELFF.

The chain uses TRBV19 and TRBJ2-1, with a tentative D call TRBD2 (5 bases). The V end was cut by 4 bases, the J end by 12 bases, with 19 bases between. The CDR3 is 14 residues long. Germline assignment: CDR1 LNHDA and CDR2 SQIVND (reference sequence). CDR3 protein: CASSTAESARAQFF. The DNA for the CDR3 is TGTGCCAGTAGTACAGCGGAATCGGCTCGGGCGCAGTTCTTC.

The V call is TRBV2, the J call TRBJ1-2; the D is unclear. This CDR3 contains 17 residues. With 2 bases removed from V and 3 bases from J, the gap between germline ends came to 19 bases. Germline lookup yields CDR1 SNHLY and CDR2 FYNNEI. CDR3: CASSERSSGGYYYGYTF. CDR3 coding DNA: TGTGCCAGCAGTGAAAGAAGCTCCGGAGGGTACTACTATGGCTACACCTTC.

This clone was seen only a few times. This chain links TRBV6-1 with TRBJ2-7; 7 bases fit TRBD2. J lost 6 bases, V lost 4 bases, and 15 bases had no gene match. CDR3 length: 16 amino acids. CDR1 is MNHNS and CDR2 is SASEGT in the germline V gene. This CDR3 reads CASSVRTSFQVPEQYF. The CDR3, as DNA: TGTGCCAGCAGTGTAAGGACTAGTTTCCAAGTGCCCGAGCAGTACTTC.

This chain connects TRBV9 to TRBJ2-5; 8 bases match TRBD1. The V gene's germline CDR1 is SGDLS and CDR2 YYNGEE. The CDR3 contains 13 residues. The junction had 2 bases not matched to a gene; V was cut back by 3 bases and J by 4 bases. CDR3 bases: TGTGCCAGCAGCGCGACAGGGGTAGAGACCCAGTACTTC. Translation gives CASSATGVETQYF.

The chain has TRBV24-1 and TRBJ2-1, with 8 positions matching TRBD2. This CDR3 region has 16 residues. V lost 9 bases to trimming and J lost 3 bases; unmatched junction nucleotides: 12. Germline-derived CDR1 and CDR2 are KGHDR and SFDVKD. Here the CDR3 DNA reads TGTGCCACCTCTCGGGTAGCGGGATCTCTCTACAATGAGCAGTTCTTC. It specifies CATSRVAGSLYNEQFF.

The CDR3 is CASSGLAGTPGELFF. The CDR3 coding sequence is TGTGCCAGCAGTGGACTAGCGGGAACCCCCGGGGAGCTGTTTTTT. V usage is TRBV27 and J usage is TRBJ2-2, with 12 bases identical to TRBD2. Trimming removed 5 bases from V and 6 bases from J; junction bases left unmatched: 4. Germline V gives CDR1 MNHEY, CDR2 SMNVEV (reference sequence). The CDR3 is made up of 15 amino acids.

The chain recombines TRBV6-5 with TRBJ2-7, with unresolved D. Deletions cut 6 bases from V and 6 bases from J, with 18 bases between. The CDR3 runs to 14 residues. Per the germline V gene, CDR1 is MNHEY and CDR2 is SVGAGI. CDR3: CASSPYAVHREQYF. The CDR3 DNA follows: TGTGCCAGCAGCCCCTACGCAGTGCACCGCGAGCAGTACTTC.

V and J are TRBV13 and TRBJ1-2; D uncertain. CDR1 and CDR2 (germline): PRHDT, FYEKMQ (reference sequence). Trimming pared 2 bases from V and 5 bases from J, leaving 12 bases between. The CDR3 runs 14 residues. CDR3 sequence: CASSLSLSGYGYTF. CDR3 nucleotides: TGTGCCAGCAGCTTATCCCTCTCTGGGTATGGCTACACCTTC.

This chain connects TRBV28 to TRBJ2-5, with no clear D. The CDR3 has 12 amino acids. Germline assignment: CDR1 MDHEN and CDR2 SYDVKM. V was cut by 6 bases and J by 5 bases, with 10 bases left in between. The CDR3 sequence: CASREIGETQYF. In DNA form, the CDR3 reads TGTGCCAGCAGGGAGATAGGCGAGACCCAGTACTTC.

V is TRBV18 and J is TRBJ2-1; 7 nucleotides match TRBD2. The CDR3 sequence is 17 residues long. The germline gives CDR1 KGHSH, CDR2 LQKENI. J lost 7 bases, V lost 2 bases, and 14 bases had no gene match. The CDR3 is CASSPSSELAELNEQFF. CDR3 nucleotide sequence: TGTGCCAGCTCACCATCATCCGAGCTAGCGGAGCTAAATGAGCAGTTCTTC.

The chain couples TRBV19 to TRBJ2-2; perhaps TRBD2 as D (6 bases). The CDR3 extends over 13 amino acids. V dropped 7 bases and J dropped 5 bases, with 11 bases sitting between them. Germline CDR1 is LNHDA and CDR2 is SQIVND (reference sequence). CDR3 in DNA: TGTGCCAGTAAATTTCGGGAGACCGGGGAGCTGTTTTTT. It codes for CASKFRETGELFF.

This chain links TRBV6-5 with TRBJ2-5, with TRBD1 matching over 7 bases. Germline assignment: CDR1 MNHEY and CDR2 SVGAGI. The CDR3 is 12 residues long. J lost 9 bases, V lost 5 bases, and 6 bases had no gene match. In DNA, the CDR3 is TGTGCCAGCAGTAGTCACAGGGGTGCCCAGTACTTC. Translating it yields CASSSHRGAQYF.

The rearrangement joins TRBV7-9 to TRBJ1-4; D perhaps matches TRBD1 (5 bases). Trimming pared 5 bases from V and 0 bases from J, leaving 19 bases between. The V gene's germline CDR1 is SEHNR and CDR2 FQNEAQ (reference sequence). CDR3 length: 18 amino acids. CDR3 loop: CASSRFSPGPATNEKLFF. CDR3 DNA: TGTGCCAGCAGCCGTTTTTCTCCAGGGCCGGCAACTAATGAAAAACTGTTTTTT.

The chain couples TRBV19 to TRBJ1-1; tentative D call: TRBD1 (5 bases). The CDR3 covers 14 residues. Germline V gives CDR1 LNHDA, CDR2 SQIVND (reference sequence). With 7 bases removed from V and 7 bases from J, the gap between germline ends came to 19 bases. The CDR3 here is CASTPWGRSLEAFF. The DNA for the CDR3 is TGTGCCAGTACCCCCTGGGGACGGTCTCTTGAAGCTTTCTTT.

The genes are TRBV6-5 and TRBJ2-7, with no clear D. CDR3 size: 15 residues. The ends were cut back, 0 bases at V and 1 base at J, with 10 bases in the middle. Germline V lookup: CDR1 MNHEY, CDR2 SVGAGI. CDR3 protein: CASSYSPSFSYEQYF. CDR3 nucleotide sequence: TGTGCCAGCAGTTACTCCCCCAGTTTTTCCTACGAGCAGTACTTC.

The CDR3 bases are TGTGCCAGCAGTTTTAACACCTATGGTCAGAGGGTTCCCTACGAGCAGTACTTC. Encoded protein: CASSFNTYGQRVPYEQYF. The V gene is TRBV27, the J gene TRBJ2-7; D may be TRBD2 (5 bases). Per germline, CDR1 MNHEY and CDR2 SMNVEV (reference sequence). Trimming removed 3 bases from V and 2 bases from J, with 23 bases in between. The CDR3 totals 18 residues.

This chain uses TRBV7-9 with TRBJ2-4, with TRBD2 as a possible D gene (5 bases). Germline CDR1 is SEHNR and CDR2 is FQNEAQ (reference sequence). V gave up 0 bases and J gave up 2 bases, with 11 bases separating them. This CDR3 has 16 amino acids. The CDR3 nucleotides read TGTGCCAGCAGCTTAGCCCGCTCGGGAACCAAAAACATTCAGTACTTC. This codes for CASSLARSGTKNIQYF.

The chain recombines TRBV11-2 with TRBJ2-1; TRBD2 matches 13 bases. The trim removed 6 bases at V and 7 bases at J, leaving 12 bases unmatched. The germline V gene encodes CDR1 SGHAT and CDR2 FQNNGV. The CDR3 consists of 17 residues. As DNA, the CDR3 is TGTGCCAGCAGTTTGGAGGGACTAGCGGGAAAATTAAATGAGCAGTTCTTC. Its translation is CASSLEGLAGKLNEQFF.

This rearrangement joins TRBV6-5 to TRBJ2-7; D perhaps matches TRBD1 (5 bases). V was trimmed by 7 bases and J by 3 bases, leaving 10 bases between them. Germline loops: CDR1 MNHEY, CDR2 SVGAGI. This CDR3 has 12 amino acids. The CDR3 bases are TGTGCCAGCACAGGACAAATCTACGAGCAGTACTTC. Amino acid sequence: CASTGQIYEQYF.

This chain links TRBV28 with TRBJ1-5; TRBD1 might be the D (6 bases). The CDR3 extends over 14 amino acids. Trimming removed 6 bases from V and 5 bases from J, with 14 bases in between. Germline assignment: CDR1 MDHEN and CDR2 SYDVKM. CDR3 amino acids: CASSDRTDHQPQHF. DNA for the CDR3: TGTGCCAGCAGCGATAGGACAGATCATCAGCCCCAGCATTTT.

The chain combines TRBV7-9 with TRBJ2-7, with D tentatively TRBD2 (6 bases). The CDR3 has 12 residues. Germline CDR1 is SEHNR and CDR2 is FQNEAQ (reference sequence). Trimming shortened V by 5 bases and J by 3 bases, and 8 bases separated the two germline ends. The CDR3 protein is CASSRELYEQYF. CDR3 bases: TGTGCCAGCAGCCGGGAGCTCTACGAGCAGTACTTC. The variable domain in full, completed from reference TRBV7-9 and TRBJ2-7, reads DTGVSQNPRHKITKRGQNVTFRCDPISEHNRLYWYRQTLGQGPEFLTYFQNEAQLEKSRLLSDRFSAERPKGSFSTLEIQRTEQGDSAMYLCASSRELYEQYFGPGTRLTVT.

The rearrangement joins TRBV5-1 to TRBJ2-5, with 8 bases aligning to TRBD2. The CDR3 consists of 13 residues. J was trimmed by 5 bases and V by 4 bases; bases with no gene match: 4. The germline CDR1 and CDR2 sequences are SGHRS and YFSETQ. For the CDR3, the DNA is TGCGCCAGCAGCCATAGCGGGAAGGAGACCCAGTACTTC. It translates to CASSHSGKETQYF.

This clone was seen more than once but under ten times. The chain couples TRBV7-8 to TRBJ2-7; 7 nucleotides match TRBD1. Germline CDR1 SGHVS, CDR2 FQNEAQ. This CDR3 is built from 14 residues. V gave up 5 bases and J gave up 1 base; unmatched junction bases: 5. The CDR3 DNA follows: TGTGCCAGCAGCCCCTTGACAGGGTCCTACGAGCAGTACTTC. Residues: CASSPLTGSYEQYF. Full variable domain (rest looked up from reference TRBV7-8 and TRBJ2-7): GAGVSQSPRYKVAKRGQDVALRCDPISGHVSLFWYQQALGQGPEFLTYFQNEAQLDKSGLPSDRFFAERPEGSVSTLKIQRTQQEDSAVYLCASSPLTGSYEQYFGPGTRLTVT.

The chain links TRBV2 to TRBJ2-3; D not resolved. The CDR3 loop spans 15 amino acids. Germline CDR1 and CDR2: SNHLY and FYNNEI. V gave up 9 bases and J gave up 3 bases, with 19 bases separating them. Written as DNA, the CDR3 is TGTGCCAGTCTTAGGGCCAGGTCATGGACAGATACGCAGTATTTT. It encodes CASLRARSWTDTQYF.

This sequence joins TRBV28 and TRBJ1-2; 8 bases match TRBD1. The CDR3 is made up of 15 amino acids. V was clipped by 4 bases and J by 6 bases; unmatched bases: 10. CDR1 and CDR2 from the germline V gene are MDHEN and SYDVKM. The CDR3 reads CASSSPRTGTNGYTF. As DNA, the CDR3 is TGTGCCAGCAGTTCCCCCCGGACAGGGACTAATGGCTACACCTTC.

This clone has just one count. The chain recombines TRBV6-5 with TRBJ2-1, with 9 positions matching TRBD1. The germline gives CDR1 MNHEY, CDR2 SVGAGI. J gave up 4 bases and V 6 bases, and 4 bases lay outside the gene matches. The CDR3 has 14 amino acids. In DNA form, the CDR3 reads TGTGCCAGCAGAGCCGGGACAGGGTACAATGAGCAGTTCTTC. This gives the protein CASRAGTGYNEQFF.

This clone came up once. The chain links TRBV18 to TRBJ2-3; 7 bases fit TRBD1. This CDR3 spans 14 amino acids. The V gene end was trimmed by 5 bases and the J gene end by 5 bases; junction bases not matched to a gene: 7. The germline CDR1 and CDR2 sequences are KGHSH and LQKENI. CDR3 protein: CASSYPGQRDTQYF. The CDR3 bases are TGTGCCAGCTCATATCCGGGACAGCGAGATACGCAGTATTTT.